This T cell receptor (beta chain) was recovered during a study of T-cell memory formation after mild COVID-19. For the study at large: Most TCR clusters belonged to a single donor.

CDR3 length equals 18 residues. The V and J ends lost 0 bases and 2 bases, in that order; junction bases with no gene match: 12. TCRdb reanalysed the 5' RACE reads using MiXCR and keeps one entry per CDR3 protein. The top ten hold approximately 40% of the sample, which has 110,000 or so distinct CDR3 sequences, 22% seen once. This receptor was obtained from a man between 18 and 29 years old who had mild COVID-19 (a few samples of this study predate the infection). Cell type and time point are not known. V gene TRBV23-1 combines with J gene TRBJ2-7; 8 nucleotides line up with TRBD1. TRBV23-1 is known as an ORF, though its function is uncertain. Sequenced material: PBMCs or a T cell subset sorted from them (not recorded which). CDR3 loop: CASSQSGVQGTGAYEQYV. CDR3 sequence (DNA): TGCGCCAGCAGTCAATCGGGAGTACAGGGGACAGGCGCCTACGAGCAGTACGTC.